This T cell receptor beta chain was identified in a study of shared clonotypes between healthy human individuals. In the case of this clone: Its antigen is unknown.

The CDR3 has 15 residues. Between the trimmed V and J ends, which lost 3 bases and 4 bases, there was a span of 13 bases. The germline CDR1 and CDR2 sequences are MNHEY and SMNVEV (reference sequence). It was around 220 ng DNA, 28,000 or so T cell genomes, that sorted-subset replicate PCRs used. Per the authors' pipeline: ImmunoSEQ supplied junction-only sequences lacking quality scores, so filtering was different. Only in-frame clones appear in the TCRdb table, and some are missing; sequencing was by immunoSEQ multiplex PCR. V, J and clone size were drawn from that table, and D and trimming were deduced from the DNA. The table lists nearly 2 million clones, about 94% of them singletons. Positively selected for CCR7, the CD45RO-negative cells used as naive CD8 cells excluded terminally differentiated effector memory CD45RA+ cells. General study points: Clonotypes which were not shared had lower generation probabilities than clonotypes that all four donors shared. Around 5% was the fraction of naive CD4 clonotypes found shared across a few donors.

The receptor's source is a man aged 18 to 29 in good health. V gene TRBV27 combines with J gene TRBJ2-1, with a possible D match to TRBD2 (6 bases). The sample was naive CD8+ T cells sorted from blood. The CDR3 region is CASSFASATYNEQFF. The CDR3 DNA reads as TGTGCCAGCAGTTTCGCTAGCGCGACGTACAATGAGCAGTTCTTC.